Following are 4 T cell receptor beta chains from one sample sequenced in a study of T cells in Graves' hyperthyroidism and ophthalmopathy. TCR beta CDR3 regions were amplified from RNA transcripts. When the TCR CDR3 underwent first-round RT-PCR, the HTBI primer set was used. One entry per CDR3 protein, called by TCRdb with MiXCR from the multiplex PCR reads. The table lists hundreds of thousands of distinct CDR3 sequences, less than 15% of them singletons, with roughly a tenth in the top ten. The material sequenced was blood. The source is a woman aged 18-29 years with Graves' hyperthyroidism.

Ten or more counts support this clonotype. The CDR3 sequence is CASSVTSFDEQYF. CDR3 sequence (DNA): TGTGCCAGCAGCGTAACTAGCTTCGACGAGCAGTACTTC. The chain carries TRBV9 and TRBJ2-7; D perhaps matches TRBD2 (6 bases). The CDR3 contains 13 residues. The germline CDR1 and CDR2 sequences are SGDLS and YYNGEE. V shed 1 base and J shed 5 bases, with 10 bases lying between them.

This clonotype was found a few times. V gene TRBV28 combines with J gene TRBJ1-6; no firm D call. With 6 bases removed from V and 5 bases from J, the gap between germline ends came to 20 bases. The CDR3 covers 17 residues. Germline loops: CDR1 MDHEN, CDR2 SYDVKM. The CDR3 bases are TGTGCCAGCAGCCCCCACGGGGAGGGTAGGAATAATTCACCCCTCCACTTT. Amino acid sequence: CASSPHGEGRNNSPLHF.

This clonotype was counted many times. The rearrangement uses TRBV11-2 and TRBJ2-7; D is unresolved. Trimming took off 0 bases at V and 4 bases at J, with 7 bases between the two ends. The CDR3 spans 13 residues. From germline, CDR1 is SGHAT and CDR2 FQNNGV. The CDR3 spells CASSLEGLYEQYF. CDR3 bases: TGTGCCAGCAGCTTAGAAGGGTTATACGAGCAGTACTTC.

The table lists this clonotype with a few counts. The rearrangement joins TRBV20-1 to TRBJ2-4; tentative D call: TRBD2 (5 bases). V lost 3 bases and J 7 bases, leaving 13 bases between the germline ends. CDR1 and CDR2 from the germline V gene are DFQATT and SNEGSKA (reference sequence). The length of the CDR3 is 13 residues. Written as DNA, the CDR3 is TGCAGTGCTAGTGCTAGCCAAAGGAACATTCAGTACTTC. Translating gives CSASASQRNIQYF.